One and the same sample provided the 16 T cell receptor beta chains below, sequenced in a study of T cells after yellow fever vaccination. Each CDR3 protein is one row after TCRdb ran MiXCR on the 5' RACE reads. Found here are a few hundred thousand distinct CDR3 sequences, approximately 18% of them singletons; the top ten hold about a sixth. The input for sequencing was PBMCs, taken before the yellow fever booster vaccination. All receptors come from a man between 18 and 35 years old who received the YFV17D yellow fever vaccine.

The chain is built from TRBV20-1 and TRBJ1-1; D might be TRBD1 (5 bases). Germline CDR1 is DFQATT and CDR2 is SNEGSKA (reference sequence). The CDR3 is 14 residues long. Trimming shortened V by 5 bases and J by 2 bases, and 15 bases separated the two germline ends. The CDR3 sequence: CSAASSRGNTEAFF. For the CDR3, the DNA is TGCAGTGCTGCGTCCTCGAGGGGAAACACTGAAGCTTTCTTT.

The rearrangement joins TRBV6-5 to TRBJ1-2; 11 bases match TRBD1. Losses at the gene ends were 2 bases for V and 2 bases for J; bases not matched to a gene: 4. Germline V gives CDR1 MNHEY, CDR2 SVGAGI. This CDR3 has 16 residues. The CDR3 loop is CASSYRRTGGNYGYTF. CDR3 nucleotide sequence: TGTGCCAGCAGTTACCGCCGGACAGGGGGCAACTATGGCTACACCTTC.

This clonotype was counted ten times or more. This chain links TRBV6-5 with TRBJ2-2, with 10 bases aligning to TRBD2. The CDR3 covers 14 residues. V trimming: 6 bases; J trimming: 6 bases; junction bases outside the gene matches: 4. Germline CDR1 and CDR2: MNHEY and SVGAGI. The CDR3 region has the DNA TGTGCCAGCAGATCCAGCGGGGGGGCCGGGGAGCTGTTTTTT. It translates to CASRSSGGAGELFF.

This clonotype has more than one count but fewer than ten. CDR3 nucleotide sequence: TGTGCCAGCAGCTCCGGGACAGCCTCCTACGAGCAGTACTTC. Encoded protein: CASSSGTASYEQYF. The gene calls are TRBV5-4 and TRBJ2-7; TRBD1 agrees at 7 bases. Germline V gene lookup returns CDR1 SGHNT and CDR2 YYREEE (reference sequence). Unmatched junction bases numbered 3, after V lost 3 bases and J lost 0 bases. The CDR3 extends over 14 amino acids.

This clonotype occurred many times. V is TRBV29-1 and J is TRBJ2-3, with D hard to call. V was trimmed by 4 bases and J by 0 bases, leaving 11 bases between them. Germline values: CDR1 SQVTM, CDR2 ANQGSEA. This CDR3 comprises 14 residues. The CDR3 DNA follows: TGCAGCGTTGGCGTCCGAGCTAGCACAGATACGCAGTATTTT. Translation gives CSVGVRASTDTQYF.

In this sample, this clonotype turned up many times. CDR3 nucleotides: TGTGCCAGCAGAAGTGGTAATGAGCAGTTCTTC. Residues: CASRSGNEQFF. The chain couples TRBV7-9 to TRBJ2-1; D is ambiguous. The CDR3 covers 11 residues. Germline values: CDR1 SEHNR, CDR2 FQNEAQ (reference sequence). Trimming took 6 bases from V and 7 from J, leaving 7 bases between them.

The genes are TRBV20-1 and TRBJ2-3; 12 bases match TRBD2. V was clipped by 1 base and J by 5 bases; unmatched bases: 10. The CDR3 has 17 residues. Germline CDR1 and CDR2: DFQATT and SNEGSKA (reference sequence). CDR3 DNA: TGCAGTGCTAGAGCTCCCCTAGCGGGGGGGTTATTAGATACGCAGTATTTT. Its protein is CSARAPLAGGLLDTQYF.

The J gene is TRBJ2-3, the V gene TRBV6-2 or TRBV6-3, with D unclear. The ends were cut back, 0 bases at V and 2 bases at J, with 12 bases in the middle. Germline values: CDR1 MNHEY, CDR2 SVGEGT. The CDR3 covers 16 residues. Written as DNA, the CDR3 is TGTGCCAGCAGTTACTCGGCTAACCCCGCCACAGATACGCAGTATTTT. This sequence encodes CASSYSANPATDTQYF.

This clonotype was seen a handful of times. The chain links TRBV9 to TRBJ2-2, with a tentative D call TRBD2 (6 bases). CDR1 SGDLS and CDR2 YYNGEE come from the germline V gene. This CDR3 comprises 15 residues. The V end was cut by 4 bases, the J end by 6 bases, with 16 bases between. For the CDR3, the DNA is TGTGCCAGCAGCACCCGGGACTTTGGCCCCGGGGAGCTGTTTTTT. This translates into CASSTRDFGPGELFF.

This clonotype was detected ten times or more. The V gene is TRBV12-3 or TRBV12-4, the J gene TRBJ2-3; unclear D gene. V was pared by 3 bases and J by 2 bases, with 21 bases between. The CDR3 is 18 amino acids. CDR3: CASSFSREYLVITDTQYF. CDR3 nucleotides: TGTGCCAGCAGTTTTAGTAGGGAATACCTCGTAATCACAGATACGCAGTATTTT.

V and J are TRBV20-1 and TRBJ1-2, with D unresolved. Per the germline V gene, CDR1 is DFQATT and CDR2 is SNEGSKA (reference sequence). This CDR3 has 12 residues. V was shortened by 6 bases and J by 5 bases, with 13 bases between the two germline ends. The CDR3 DNA is TGCAGTGCGTCTGGGGTCGAGTATGGCTACACCTTC. Amino acid sequence: CSASGVEYGYTF.

The chain uses TRBV4-2 and TRBJ2-7, with unresolved D. Germline V CDR1 and CDR2: LGHNA, YNFKEQ. V was pared by 0 bases and J by 3 bases, with 12 bases between. The CDR3 has 15 residues. The CDR3 spells CASSQDRSIGYEQYF. In DNA form, the CDR3 reads TGTGCCAGCAGCCAAGATCGTAGCATTGGCTACGAGCAGTACTTC.

This clonotype appeared a few times. The chain couples TRBV7-2 to TRBJ2-4, with a tentative D call TRBD1 (6 bases). Trimming removed 2 bases from V and 3 bases from J, with 8 bases in between. Germline V gene lookup returns CDR1 SGHTA and CDR2 FQGNSA. The CDR3 length is 14 residues. The CDR3 is CASSLLGGKNIQYF. CDR3 sequence (DNA): TGTGCCAGCAGCTTACTAGGGGGCAAAAACATTCAGTACTTC.

This rearrangement joins TRBV19 to TRBJ1-2; 8 bases are shared with TRBD1. The CDR3 loop spans 13 amino acids. Germline CDR1 LNHDA, CDR2 SQIVND (reference sequence). V lost 7 bases to trimming and J lost 4 bases; unmatched junction nucleotides: 5. The CDR3 sequence is CASTPTGVYGYTF. The CDR3 DNA reads as TGTGCCAGTACCCCGACAGGGGTCTATGGCTACACCTTC. Combining the CDR3 with reference TRBV19 and TRBJ1-2 gives the whole variable domain DGGITQSPKYLFRKEGQNVTLSCEQNLNHDAMYWYRQDPGQGLRLIYYSQIVNDFQKGDIAEGYSVSREKKESFPLTVTSAQKNPTAFYLCASTPTGVYGYTFGSGTRLTVV.

The rearrangement joins TRBV11-3 to TRBJ2-1; TRBD1 matches 9 bases. After removal of 0 bases from V and 8 bases from J, the junction contained 8 bases not matched to a gene. Germline V gene lookup returns CDR1 SGHNT and CDR2 YENEEA. The CDR3 extends over 16 amino acids. The CDR3 region has the DNA TGTGCCAGCAGCTTAGATAGGGGACAGGGAGCCGATGAGCAGTTCTTC. This encodes CASSLDRGQGADEQFF.

A few counts support this clonotype. This rearrangement joins TRBV20-1 to TRBJ2-7; D gene uncertain. The length of the CDR3 is 13 residues. Germline loops: CDR1 DFQATT, CDR2 SNEGSKA (reference sequence). V lost 1 base and J lost 2, with 9 bases in between. The CDR3 sequence: CSARGAFTYEQYF. DNA for the CDR3: TGCAGTGCTAGAGGGGCCTTCACCTACGAGCAGTACTTC.